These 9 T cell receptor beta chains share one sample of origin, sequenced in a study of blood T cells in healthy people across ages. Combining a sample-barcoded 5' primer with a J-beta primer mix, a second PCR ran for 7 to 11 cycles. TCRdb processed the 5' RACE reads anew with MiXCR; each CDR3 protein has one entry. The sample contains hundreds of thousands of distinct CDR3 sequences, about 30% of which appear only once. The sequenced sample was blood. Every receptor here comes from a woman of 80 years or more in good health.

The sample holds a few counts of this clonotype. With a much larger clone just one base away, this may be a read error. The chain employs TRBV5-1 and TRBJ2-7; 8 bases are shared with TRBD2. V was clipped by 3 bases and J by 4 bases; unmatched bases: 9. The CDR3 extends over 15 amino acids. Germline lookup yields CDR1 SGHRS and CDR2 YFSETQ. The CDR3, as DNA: TGCGCCAGCAGCTGGGCCGGGGGGGCCAGGTACGAGCAGTACTTC. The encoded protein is CASSWAGGARYEQYF.

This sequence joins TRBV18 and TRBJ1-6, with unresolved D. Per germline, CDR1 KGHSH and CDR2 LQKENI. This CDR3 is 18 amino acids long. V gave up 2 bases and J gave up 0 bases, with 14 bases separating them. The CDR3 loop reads CASSPKTFPNSYNSPLHF. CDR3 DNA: TGTGCCAGCTCACCAAAAACTTTTCCGAACTCCTATAATTCACCCCTCCACTTT.

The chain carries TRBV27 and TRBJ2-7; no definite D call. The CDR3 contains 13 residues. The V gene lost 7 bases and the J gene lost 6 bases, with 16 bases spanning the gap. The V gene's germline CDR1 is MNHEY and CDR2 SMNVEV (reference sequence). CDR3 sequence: CASTHGVTLEQYF. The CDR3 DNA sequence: TGTGCCAGCACCCATGGGGTAACCCTCGAGCAGTACTTC.

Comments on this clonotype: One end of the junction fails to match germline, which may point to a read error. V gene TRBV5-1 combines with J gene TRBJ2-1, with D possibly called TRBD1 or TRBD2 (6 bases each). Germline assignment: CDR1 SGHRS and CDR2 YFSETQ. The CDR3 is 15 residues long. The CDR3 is CASSSVGGPYNEQFF. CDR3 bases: TGCGCCAGCAGCTCTGTTGGGGGGCCTTACAACGAGCAGTTCTTC.

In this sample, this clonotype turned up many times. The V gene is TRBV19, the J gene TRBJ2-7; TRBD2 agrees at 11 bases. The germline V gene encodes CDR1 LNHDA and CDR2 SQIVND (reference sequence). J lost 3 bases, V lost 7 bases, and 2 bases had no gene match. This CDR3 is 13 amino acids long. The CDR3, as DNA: TGTGCCAGTAAAACTAGCGGGGGCTACGAGCAGTACTTC. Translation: CASKTSGGYEQYF.

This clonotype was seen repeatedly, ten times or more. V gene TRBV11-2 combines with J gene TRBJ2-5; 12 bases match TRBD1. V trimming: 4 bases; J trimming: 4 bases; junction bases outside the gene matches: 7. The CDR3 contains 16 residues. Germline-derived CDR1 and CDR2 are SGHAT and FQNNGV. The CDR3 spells CASSSRDRGPLETQYF. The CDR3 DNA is TGTGCCAGCAGCTCCCGGGACAGGGGGCCCTTAGAGACCCAGTACTTC.

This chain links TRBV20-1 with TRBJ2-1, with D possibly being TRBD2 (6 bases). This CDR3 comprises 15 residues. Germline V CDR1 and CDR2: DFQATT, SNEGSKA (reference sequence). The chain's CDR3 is CSPQGTPSSYNEQFF. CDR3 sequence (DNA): TGCAGCCCCCAAGGGACTCCGAGCTCCTACAATGAGCAGTTCTTC.

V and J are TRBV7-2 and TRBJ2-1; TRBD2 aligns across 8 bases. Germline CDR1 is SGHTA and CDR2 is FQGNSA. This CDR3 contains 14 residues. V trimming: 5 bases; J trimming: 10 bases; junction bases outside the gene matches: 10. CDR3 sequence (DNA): TGTGCCAGCAGCCGGGGGGGGGACTCCTACGAGCAGTTCTTC. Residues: CASSRGGDSYEQFF.

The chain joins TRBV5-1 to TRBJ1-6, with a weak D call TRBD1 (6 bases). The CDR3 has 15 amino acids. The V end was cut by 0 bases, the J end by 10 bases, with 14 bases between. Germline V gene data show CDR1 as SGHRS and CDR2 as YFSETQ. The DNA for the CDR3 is TGCGCCAGCAGCTTGGACACAGGGAGGCAATCACCCCTCCACTTT. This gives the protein CASSLDTGRQSPLHF.